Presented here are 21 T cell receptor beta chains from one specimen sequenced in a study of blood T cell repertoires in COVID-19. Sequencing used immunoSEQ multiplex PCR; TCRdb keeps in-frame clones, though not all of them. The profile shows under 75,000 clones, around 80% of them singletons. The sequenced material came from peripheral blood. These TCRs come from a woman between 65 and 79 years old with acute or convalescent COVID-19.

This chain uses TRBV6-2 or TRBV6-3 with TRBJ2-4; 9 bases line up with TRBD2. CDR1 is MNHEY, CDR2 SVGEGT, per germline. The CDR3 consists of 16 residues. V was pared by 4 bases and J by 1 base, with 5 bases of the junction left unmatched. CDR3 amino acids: CASSSSSGGAKNIQYF. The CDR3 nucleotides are TGTGCCAGCAGTTCGTCCAGCGGGGGGGCCAAAAACATTCAGTACTTC.

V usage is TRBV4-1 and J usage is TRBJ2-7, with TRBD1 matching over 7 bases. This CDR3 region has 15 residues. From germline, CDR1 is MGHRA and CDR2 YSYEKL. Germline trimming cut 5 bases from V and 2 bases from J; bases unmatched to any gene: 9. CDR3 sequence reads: CASSNPQGTPYEQYF. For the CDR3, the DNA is TGCGCCAGCAGCAACCCACAGGGGACCCCCTACGAGCAGTACTTC.

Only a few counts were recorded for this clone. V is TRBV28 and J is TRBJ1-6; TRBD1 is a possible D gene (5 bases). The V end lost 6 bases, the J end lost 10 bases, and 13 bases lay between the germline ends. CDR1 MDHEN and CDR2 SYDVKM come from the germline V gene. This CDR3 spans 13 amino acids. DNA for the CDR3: TGTGCCAGCAGGGGGACGGGAGGGTCACCCCTCCACTTT. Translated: CASRGTGGSPLHF.

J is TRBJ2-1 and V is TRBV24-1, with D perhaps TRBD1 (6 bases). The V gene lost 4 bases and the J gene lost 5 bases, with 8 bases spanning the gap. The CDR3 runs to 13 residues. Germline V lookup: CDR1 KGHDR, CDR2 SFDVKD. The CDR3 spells CATSDGQHNEQFF. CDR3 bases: TGTGCCACCAGTGACGGACAGCACAATGAGCAGTTCTTC.

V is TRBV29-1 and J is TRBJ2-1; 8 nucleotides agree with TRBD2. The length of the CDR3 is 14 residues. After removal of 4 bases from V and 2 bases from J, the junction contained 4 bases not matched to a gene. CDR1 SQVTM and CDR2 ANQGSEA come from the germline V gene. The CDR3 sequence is CSVGTAGAYNEQFF. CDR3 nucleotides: TGCAGCGTTGGTACAGCGGGGGCCTACAATGAGCAGTTCTTC.

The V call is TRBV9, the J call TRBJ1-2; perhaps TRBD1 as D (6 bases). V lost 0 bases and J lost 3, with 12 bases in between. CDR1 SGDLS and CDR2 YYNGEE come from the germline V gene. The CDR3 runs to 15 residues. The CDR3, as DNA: TGTGCCAGCAGCGTAGACACAGGGTCGTACTATGGCTACACCTTC. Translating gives CASSVDTGSYYGYTF.

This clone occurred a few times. This chain's CDR3 is CASSPIQGSSYEQYF. The CDR3 DNA reads TGCGCCAGCAGCCCAATACAGGGAAGCTCCTACGAGCAGTACTTC. V is TRBV5-1 and J is TRBJ2-7; a weak D match, TRBD1 (6 bases). CDR3 length: 15 residues. The germline V gene has CDR1 SGHRS and CDR2 YFSETQ. Trimming took 4 bases from V and 0 from J, leaving 14 bases between them.

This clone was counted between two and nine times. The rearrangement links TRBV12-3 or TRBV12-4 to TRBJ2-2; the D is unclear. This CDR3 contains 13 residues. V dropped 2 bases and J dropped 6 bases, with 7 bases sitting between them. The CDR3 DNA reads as TGTGCCAGCAGTTTAATAGCTGCCGGGGAGCTGTTTTTT. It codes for CASSLIAAGELFF.

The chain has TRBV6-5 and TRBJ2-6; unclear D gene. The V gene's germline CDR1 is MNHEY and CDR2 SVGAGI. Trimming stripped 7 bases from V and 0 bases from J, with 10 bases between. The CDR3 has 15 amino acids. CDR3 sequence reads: CASTRTSSGANVLTF. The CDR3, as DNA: TGTGCCAGCACCCGAACTTCCTCTGGGGCCAACGTCCTGACTTTC.

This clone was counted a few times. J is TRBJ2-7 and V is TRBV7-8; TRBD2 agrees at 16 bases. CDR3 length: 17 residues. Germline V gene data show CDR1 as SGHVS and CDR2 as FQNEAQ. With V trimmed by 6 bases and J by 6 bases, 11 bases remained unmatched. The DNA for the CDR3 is TGTGCCAGCAGTCCCCCGGGACTAGCGGGGGGGCAGGGCGAGCAGTACTTC. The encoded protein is CASSPPGLAGGQGEQYF. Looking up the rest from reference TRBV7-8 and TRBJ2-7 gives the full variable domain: GAGVSQSPRYKVAKRGQDVALRCDPISGHVSLFWYQQALGQGPEFLTYFQNEAQLDKSGLPSDRFFAERPEGSVSTLKIQRTQQEDSAVYLCASSPPGLAGGQGEQYFGPGTRLTVT.

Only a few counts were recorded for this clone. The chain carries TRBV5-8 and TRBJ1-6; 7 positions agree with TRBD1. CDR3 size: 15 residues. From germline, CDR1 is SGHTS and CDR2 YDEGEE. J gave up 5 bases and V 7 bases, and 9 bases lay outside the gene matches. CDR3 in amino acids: CASRPQGKDNSPLHF. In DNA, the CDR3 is TGTGCCAGCCGACCACAGGGGAAGGATAATTCACCCCTCCACTTT.

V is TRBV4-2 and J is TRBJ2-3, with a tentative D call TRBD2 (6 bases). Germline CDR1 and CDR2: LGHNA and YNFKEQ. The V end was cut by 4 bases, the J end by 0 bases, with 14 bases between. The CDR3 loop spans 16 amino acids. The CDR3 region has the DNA TGTGCCAGCAGCCGAACCGGGACTCTTAGCACAGATACGCAGTATTTT. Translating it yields CASSRTGTLSTDTQYF.

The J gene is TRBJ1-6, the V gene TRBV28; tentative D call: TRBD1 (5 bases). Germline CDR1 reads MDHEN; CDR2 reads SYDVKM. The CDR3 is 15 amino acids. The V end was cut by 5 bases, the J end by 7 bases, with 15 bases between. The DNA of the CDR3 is TGTGCCAGCAGTGCCCCCGGGGGTGGAAATTCACCCCTCCACTTT. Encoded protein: CASSAPGGGNSPLHF.

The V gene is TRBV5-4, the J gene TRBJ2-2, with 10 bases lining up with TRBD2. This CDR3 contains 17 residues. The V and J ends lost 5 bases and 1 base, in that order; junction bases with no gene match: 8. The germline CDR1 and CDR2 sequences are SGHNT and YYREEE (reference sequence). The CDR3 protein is CASSPSGGTLNTGELFF. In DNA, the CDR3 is TGTGCCAGCAGTCCTAGCGGGGGAACTTTGAACACCGGGGAGCTGTTTTTT.

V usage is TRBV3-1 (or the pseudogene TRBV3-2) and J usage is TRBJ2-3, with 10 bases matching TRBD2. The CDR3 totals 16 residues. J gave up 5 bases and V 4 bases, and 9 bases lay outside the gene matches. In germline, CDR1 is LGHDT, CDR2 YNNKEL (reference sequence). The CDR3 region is CASSPRYSGGLDTQYF. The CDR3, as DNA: TGTGCCAGCAGCCCTCGGTATAGCGGGGGGTTAGATACGCAGTATTTT.

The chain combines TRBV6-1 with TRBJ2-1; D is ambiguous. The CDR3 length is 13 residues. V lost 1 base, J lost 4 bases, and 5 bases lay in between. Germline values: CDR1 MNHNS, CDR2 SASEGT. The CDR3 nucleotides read TGTGCCAGCAGTGAAGGCGGTTACAATGAGCAGTTCTTC. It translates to CASSEGGYNEQFF.

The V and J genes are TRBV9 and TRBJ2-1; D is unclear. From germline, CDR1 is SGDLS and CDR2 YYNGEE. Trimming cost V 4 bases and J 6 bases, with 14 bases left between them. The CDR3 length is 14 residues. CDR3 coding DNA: TGTGCCAGCAGCCCCCTTGCTGGCTTCAATGAGCAGTTCTTC. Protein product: CASSPLAGFNEQFF.

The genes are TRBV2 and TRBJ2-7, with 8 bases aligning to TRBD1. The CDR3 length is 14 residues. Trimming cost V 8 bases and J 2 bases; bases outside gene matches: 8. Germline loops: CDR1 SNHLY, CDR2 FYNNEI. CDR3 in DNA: TGTGCCAGCGGCATAGGACAGGGAGCCTACGAGCAGTACTTC. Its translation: CASGIGQGAYEQYF.

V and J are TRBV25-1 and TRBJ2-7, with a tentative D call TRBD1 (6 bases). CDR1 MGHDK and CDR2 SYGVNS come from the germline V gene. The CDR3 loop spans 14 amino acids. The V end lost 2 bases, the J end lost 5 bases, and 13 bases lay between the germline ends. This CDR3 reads CASSEQGSADEQYF. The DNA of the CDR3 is TGTGCCAGCAGTGAACAGGGGAGTGCGGACGAGCAGTACTTC.

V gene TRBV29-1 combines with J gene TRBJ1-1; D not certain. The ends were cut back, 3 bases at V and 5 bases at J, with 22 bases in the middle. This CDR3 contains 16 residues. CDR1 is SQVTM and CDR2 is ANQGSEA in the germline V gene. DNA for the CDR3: TGCAGCGTTGACCTCAACCGACGGGGATCCCTTACTGAAGCTTTCTTT. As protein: CSVDLNRRGSLTEAFF.

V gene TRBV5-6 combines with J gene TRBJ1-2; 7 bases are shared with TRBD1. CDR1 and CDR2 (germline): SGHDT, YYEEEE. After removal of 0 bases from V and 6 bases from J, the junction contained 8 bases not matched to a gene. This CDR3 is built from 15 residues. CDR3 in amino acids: CASSLADRELHGYTF. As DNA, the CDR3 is TGTGCCAGCAGCTTGGCCGACAGGGAACTACATGGCTACACCTTC.